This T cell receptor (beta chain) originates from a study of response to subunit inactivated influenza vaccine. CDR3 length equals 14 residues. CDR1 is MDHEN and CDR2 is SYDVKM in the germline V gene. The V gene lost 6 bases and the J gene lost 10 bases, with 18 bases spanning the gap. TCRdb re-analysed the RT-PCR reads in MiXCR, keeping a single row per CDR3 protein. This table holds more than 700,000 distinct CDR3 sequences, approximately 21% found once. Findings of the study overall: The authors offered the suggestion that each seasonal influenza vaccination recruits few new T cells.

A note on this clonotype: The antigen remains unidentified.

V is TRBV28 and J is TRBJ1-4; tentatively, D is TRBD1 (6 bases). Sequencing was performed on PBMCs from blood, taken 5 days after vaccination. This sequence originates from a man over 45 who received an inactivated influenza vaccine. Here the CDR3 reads CASRFGGPEGKLFF. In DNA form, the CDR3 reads TGTGCCAGCAGATTCGGGGGCCCCGAAGGAAAACTGTTTTTT.